These 28 T cell receptor beta chains came from one sample sequenced in a study of CD8 T cells in Susac syndrome. Roughly 0.45 to 1 ug RNA was reverse transcribed with random hexamers. From the immunoSEQ multiplex PCR reads, TCRdb called clonotypes with MiXCR, one entry per CDR3 protein. The table records approximately 180,000 distinct CDR3 sequences, just under 95% of them present only once. The sequenced material came from CD4+ T cells from PBMCs. These receptors were obtained from a human donor with Susac syndrome.

V and J are TRBV7-2 and TRBJ2-1; D ambiguous. V was cut by 3 bases and J by 9 bases, with 12 bases left in between. This CDR3 has 13 residues. Germline CDR1 and CDR2: SGHTA and FQGNSA. CDR3 sequence (DNA): TGTGCCAGCAGCTTGTCTGGGGTGGGTGAGCAGTTCTTC. Translating gives CASSLSGVGEQFF.

The gene calls are TRBV30 and TRBJ1-2, with TRBD1 matching over 7 bases. This CDR3 is built from 13 residues. From germline, CDR1 is GTSNPN and CDR2 SVGIG (reference sequence). The V segment lost 0 bases and the J segment 6 bases; nucleotides outside the gene matches: 4. CDR3 nucleotide sequence: TGTGCCTGGAGTGTACAAAGGGGGCATGGCTACACCTTC. Translated, it gives CAWSVQRGHGYTF.

The rearrangement joins TRBV4-2 to TRBJ1-2; D is uncertain. Germline V CDR1 and CDR2: LGHNA, YNFKEQ. V was cut by 4 bases and J by 0 bases, with 9 bases left in between. The CDR3 is 14 residues long. The chain's CDR3 is CASSRLQTNYGYTF. The CDR3 nucleotides are TGTGCCAGCAGCCGACTACAGACTAACTATGGCTACACCTTC.

The V gene is TRBV20-1, the J gene TRBJ2-1; 9 nucleotides line up with TRBD2. There are 14 residues in the CDR3. Germline CDR1 reads DFQATT; CDR2 reads SNEGSKA (reference sequence). The trim removed 6 bases at V and 7 bases at J, leaving 10 bases unmatched. CDR3 DNA: TGCAGTGCCACCACTAGCGGGCCTAGGAATGAGCAGTTCTTC. It is translated as CSATTSGPRNEQFF.

This chain joins TRBV7-9 and TRBJ2-1, with D unresolved. Trimming stripped 1 base from V and 10 bases from J, with 11 bases between. Germline V gene lookup returns CDR1 SEHNR and CDR2 FQNEAQ (reference sequence). The CDR3 length is 13 residues. The CDR3 sequence: CASSLVPPGEQFF. The CDR3 coding sequence is TGTGCCAGCAGCTTAGTTCCCCCAGGCGAGCAGTTCTTC.

This rearrangement joins TRBV4-3 to TRBJ2-1; 7 nucleotides match TRBD2. There are 15 residues in the CDR3. Unmatched junction bases numbered 8, after V lost 1 base and J lost 8 bases. Germline V gene sequence: CDR1 LGHNA, CDR2 YSLEER. The CDR3: CASSQGLAVWDEQFF. CDR3 sequence (DNA): TGCGCCAGCAGCCAAGGGCTAGCGGTCTGGGATGAGCAGTTCTTC.

V gene TRBV7-9 combines with J gene TRBJ2-5; 7 bases fit TRBD2. CDR3 length: 15 amino acids. The trim removed 1 base at V and 4 bases at J, leaving 6 bases unmatched. Germline V gene data show CDR1 as SEHNR and CDR2 as FQNEAQ (reference sequence). The CDR3 DNA reads as TGTGCCAGCAGCTTAGTCGGGGGGTTCGGAGAGACCCAGTACTTC. This sequence encodes CASSLVGGFGETQYF.

The genes are TRBV29-1 and TRBJ2-3, with D possibly matching TRBD1 (5 bases). V was clipped by 4 bases and J by 0 bases, with 8 bases between them. This CDR3 is built from 13 residues. Germline CDR1 is SQVTM and CDR2 is ANQGSEA. This CDR3 reads CSVAPGSTDTQYF. The CDR3 region has the DNA TGCAGCGTTGCGCCAGGGAGCACAGATACGCAGTATTTT.

V and J are TRBV10-1 and TRBJ2-1; 10 bases map to TRBD1. With V trimmed by 5 bases and J by 2 bases, 6 bases remained unmatched. The CDR3 contains 16 residues. Germline lookup yields CDR1 WNHNN and CDR2 SYGVQD (reference sequence). CDR3 nucleotide sequence: TGCGCCAGCAGTTCAGGGACAGGGGAAACCTACAATGAGCAGTTCTTC. This sequence encodes CASSSGTGETYNEQFF.

The gene calls are TRBV6-5 and TRBJ1-1; D gene uncertain. The CDR3 consists of 14 residues. CDR1 is MNHEY and CDR2 is SVGAGI in the germline V gene. Trimming removed 2 bases at V and 4 bases at J, with 11 bases between. The CDR3 nucleotides read TGTGCCAGCAGTTACCGGGTGGTCGGCACTGAAGCTTTCTTT. Residues: CASSYRVVGTEAFF.

This chain links TRBV6-1 with TRBJ2-1; no firm D call. Germline assignment: CDR1 MNHNS and CDR2 SASEGT. The CDR3 extends over 12 amino acids. The germline V and J ends were trimmed by 5 bases and 6 bases, with 8 bases remaining between them. The CDR3, as DNA: TGTGCCAGCAGTATCCAGATCAATGAGCAGTTCTTC. Protein: CASSIQINEQFF.

The rearrangement uses TRBV7-9 and TRBJ1-1, with 10 bases matching TRBD1. With V trimmed by 8 bases and J by 1 base, 1 base remained unmatched. Germline V gives CDR1 SEHNR, CDR2 FQNEAQ (reference sequence). The CDR3 is 13 amino acids. The CDR3 sequence is CASGDRGNTEAFF. In nucleotides, the CDR3 is TGTGCCAGCGGGGACAGGGGGAACACTGAAGCTTTCTTT.

This chain links TRBV20-1 with TRBJ1-5; tentative D call: TRBD1 (5 bases). The germline gives CDR1 DFQATT, CDR2 SNEGSKA (reference sequence). The CDR3 consists of 13 residues. V lost 3 bases and J lost 3, with 9 bases in between. The CDR3 loop reads CSARTEYNQPQHF. CDR3 nucleotide sequence: TGCAGTGCTAGGACAGAGTACAATCAGCCCCAGCATTTT.

V usage is TRBV5-8 and J usage is TRBJ1-2, with TRBD1 as a possible D gene (5 bases). The ends were cut back, 5 bases at V and 4 bases at J, with 15 bases in the middle. Germline V CDR1 and CDR2: SGHTS, YDEGEE. This CDR3 is 14 amino acids long. CDR3 nucleotide sequence: TGTGCCAGCAGGTCTTTCGGGGCTGCCTATGGCTACACCTTC. It translates to CASRSFGAAYGYTF.

CDR3 protein: CASSLRQGATQYF. In DNA, the CDR3 is TGTGCCAGCAGCCTTCGACAGGGCGCGACCCAGTACTTC. V is TRBV14 and J is TRBJ2-5; 7 nucleotides agree with TRBD1. From germline, CDR1 is SGHDN and CDR2 FVKESK. Trimming at V came to 4 bases and at J to 7 bases, leaving 6 bases not matched to a gene. This CDR3 comprises 13 residues.

The chain combines TRBV7-2 with TRBJ2-2, with a tentative D call TRBD2 (6 bases). The CDR3 runs to 16 residues. Germline V CDR1 and CDR2: SGHTA, FQGNSA. V lost 1 base and J 1 base, leaving 10 bases between the germline ends. CDR3 DNA sequence: TGTGCCAGCAGCTTAGTTGGGGGGATGAACACCGGGGAGCTGTTTTTT. The encoded protein is CASSLVGGMNTGELFF.

The rearrangement uses TRBV29-1 and TRBJ1-5; TRBD1 might be the D (6 bases). V gave up 5 bases and J gave up 0 bases, with 14 bases separating them. CDR1 SQVTM and CDR2 ANQGSEA come from the germline V gene. This CDR3 is 15 amino acids long. Here the CDR3 reads CSVKIGGSSNQPQHF. CDR3 in DNA: TGCAGCGTTAAGATAGGGGGGTCTAGCAATCAGCCCCAGCATTTT. The whole variable domain, remainder taken from reference TRBV29-1 and TRBJ1-5, is SAVISQKPSRDICQRGTSLTIQCQVDSQVTMMFWYRQQPGQSLTLIATANQGSEATYESGFVIDKFPISRPNLTFSTLTVSNMSPEDSSIYLCSVKIGGSSNQPQHFGDGTRLSIL.

The chain uses TRBV12-5 and TRBJ2-1, with 8 bases that match TRBD2. Germline V gives CDR1 LGHNT, CDR2 FRNRAP. This CDR3 contains 14 residues. V lost 6 bases, J lost 6 bases, and 7 bases stayed unmatched. The CDR3: CASGPGLGGNEQFF. The CDR3 coding sequence is TGTGCTAGTGGACCGGGACTAGGGGGCAATGAGCAGTTCTTC.

This chain joins TRBV29-1 and TRBJ2-1; D unclear. Trimming cost V 3 bases and J 6 bases, with 9 bases left between them. The CDR3 has 12 residues. CDR1 is SQVTM and CDR2 is ANQGSEA in the germline V gene. In DNA, the CDR3 is TGCAGCGTTGAGAAGGGCAGCAATGAGCAGTTCTTC. Amino acid sequence: CSVEKGSNEQFF.

A few counts support this clonotype. V and J are TRBV7-9 and TRBJ1-2; weak D call: TRBD1 (6 bases). CDR1 and CDR2 (germline): SEHNR, FQNEAQ (reference sequence). CDR3 length: 14 amino acids. Deletions cut 3 bases from V and 4 bases from J, with 12 bases between. For the CDR3, the DNA is TGTGCCAGCAGCTTTCTACAGGGACCCTATGGCTACACCTTC. Translation gives CASSFLQGPYGYTF.

The V gene is TRBV7-2, the J gene TRBJ2-5; D perhaps matches TRBD2 (6 bases). CDR1 is SGHTA and CDR2 is FQGNSA in the germline V gene. V lost 3 bases and J 5 bases, leaving 16 bases between the germline ends. This CDR3 comprises 15 residues. The CDR3 sequence: CASSLGLADLETQYF. The CDR3, as DNA: TGTGCCAGCAGCTTGGGATTAGCGGATCTGGAGACCCAGTACTTC.

This chain joins TRBV19 and TRBJ1-2; no clear D gene. CDR1 is LNHDA and CDR2 is SQIVND in the germline V gene (reference sequence). This CDR3 is 13 amino acids long. V gave up 3 bases and J gave up 6 bases, with 11 bases separating them. The CDR3 region is CASSINGVDGYTF. The CDR3, as DNA: TGTGCCAGTAGTATCAACGGGGTGGATGGCTACACCTTC.

This clonotype was seen a single time. The chain employs TRBV5-6 and TRBJ1-1, with D hard to call. The ends were cut back, 1 base at V and 4 bases at J, with 11 bases in the middle. CDR1 is SGHDT and CDR2 is YYEEEE in the germline V gene. This CDR3 comprises 14 residues. This CDR3 is CASSLPHSGTEAFF. CDR3 coding DNA: TGTGCCAGCAGCTTGCCCCATTCGGGCACTGAAGCTTTCTTT.

This clonotype was observed once. This chain joins TRBV10-3 and TRBJ1-1; unclear D gene. The CDR3 totals 15 residues. Per germline, CDR1 ENHRY and CDR2 SYGVKD. V lost 1 base and J 3 bases, leaving 12 bases between the germline ends. In nucleotides, the CDR3 is TGTGCCATCAGTGAGTATGACGCCGATTACACTGAAGCTTTCTTT. Its protein product is CAISEYDADYTEAFF.

V is TRBV4-2 and J is TRBJ2-1; D might be TRBD1 (6 bases). CDR3 length: 16 residues. The germline V and J ends were trimmed by 2 bases and 0 bases, with 11 bases remaining between them. Germline CDR1 is LGHNA and CDR2 is YNFKEQ. The CDR3 DNA reads TGTGCCAGCAGCCAACCCGGGACACCCTCCTACAATGAGCAGTTCTTC. Its protein is CASSQPGTPSYNEQFF.

The chain is built from TRBV15 and TRBJ2-1; 11 nucleotides agree with TRBD2. Germline lookup yields CDR1 LNHNV and CDR2 YYDKDF (reference sequence). Germline trimming cut 6 bases from V and 2 bases from J; bases unmatched to any gene: 3. The CDR3 has 15 amino acids. The CDR3 sequence is CATRRLAGTYNEQFF. The DNA for the CDR3 is TGTGCCACCAGACGACTAGCGGGGACCTACAATGAGCAGTTCTTC.

The chain uses TRBV18 and TRBJ1-6; the D gene is possibly TRBD1 (5 bases). The V and J ends lost 5 bases and 7 bases respectively, with 15 bases between them. This CDR3 contains 15 residues. CDR1 and CDR2 (germline): KGHSH, LQKENI. CDR3 sequence: CASSRAGTQNSPLHF. The CDR3, as DNA: TGTGCCAGCTCAAGAGCCGGGACGCAAAATTCACCCCTCCACTTT.

The chain couples TRBV24-1 to TRBJ1-5; D is unclear. Trimming stripped 4 bases from V and 5 bases from J, with 11 bases between. The CDR3 is 14 amino acids. CDR1 and CDR2 (germline): KGHDR, SFDVKD. The CDR3 is CATSDQKKDQPQHF. DNA of the CDR3: TGTGCCACCAGTGACCAGAAGAAAGATCAGCCCCAGCATTTT.